These 30 T cell receptor beta chains came from one sample sequenced in a study of cytomegalovirus exposure and HLA in healthy donors. A multiplex PCR was run with 60 Vbeta primers and 13 Jbeta primers. Sequenced by immunoSEQ multiplex PCR; TCRdb stores in-frame clones only, minus some. The repertoire holds roughly 200,000 clones, with about four fifths as singletons. Sequencing was performed on PBMCs. The receptors were gathered from a woman under 40 in good health and CMV-seropositive.

The chain combines TRBV27 with TRBJ2-7; 8 bases align to TRBD2. The CDR3 has 14 amino acids. The germline gives CDR1 MNHEY, CDR2 SMNVEV (reference sequence). After removal of 3 bases from V and 11 bases from J, the junction contained 12 bases not matched to a gene. For the CDR3, the DNA is TGTGCCAGCAGTTTTTCGGGGGTAGCGGGATCGAAGTACTTC. Residues: CASSFSGVAGSKYF.

The chain carries TRBV6-6 and TRBJ1-6; perhaps TRBD1 as D (6 bases). Deletions cut 7 bases from V and 5 bases from J, with 15 bases between. The CDR3 length is 15 residues. Per germline, CDR1 MNHNY and CDR2 SVGAGI (reference sequence). The CDR3 DNA follows: TGTGCCAGCACCCTAACAGGGCTTAATAATTCACCCCTCCACTTT. The encoded protein is CASTLTGLNNSPLHF.

The chain is built from TRBV9 and TRBJ1-2; 11 bases line up with TRBD1. The CDR3 loop spans 16 amino acids. CDR1 and CDR2 from the germline V gene are SGDLS and YYNGEE. V dropped 0 bases and J dropped 6; count of bases not matched to a gene: 7. The CDR3 DNA sequence: TGTGCCAGCAGCGTAGAAGGGACAGGGGGTAATAATGGCTACACCTTC. It translates to CASSVEGTGGNNGYTF. Based on the CDR3 plus reference TRBV9 and TRBJ1-2, the full variable domain is DSGVTQTPKHLITATGQRVTLRCSPRSGDLSVYWYQQSLDQGLQFLIQYYNGEERAKGNILERFSAQQFPDLHSELNLSSLELGDSALYFCASSVEGTGGNNGYTFGSGTRLTVV.

This clone was seen once. The genes are TRBV5-1 and TRBJ2-3; D may be TRBD2 (5 bases). This CDR3 spans 13 amino acids. Germline values: CDR1 SGHRS, CDR2 YFSETQ. V was cut by 4 bases and J by 6 bases, with 12 bases left in between. The CDR3 sequence: CASSQRAGDTQYF. In nucleotides, the CDR3 is TGCGCCAGCAGCCAGAGGGCTGGGGATACGCAGTATTTT.

CDR3 residues: CASSQAPGLAVNNEQFF. The CDR3 DNA is TGCGCCAGCAGCCAAGCGCCGGGACTAGCGGTGAACAATGAGCAGTTCTTC. The genes are TRBV4-3 and TRBJ2-1; 11 positions agree with TRBD2. Germline assignment: CDR1 LGHNA and CDR2 YSLEER. V dropped 1 base and J dropped 5; count of bases not matched to a gene: 7. CDR3 length: 17 amino acids.

The J gene is TRBJ1-6, the V gene TRBV5-1; no definite D call. CDR3 length equals 13 residues. Germline lookup yields CDR1 SGHRS and CDR2 YFSETQ. The V and J ends lost 3 bases and 11 bases respectively, with 12 bases between them. For the CDR3, the DNA is TGCGCCAGCAGCTCCTCTCCCGGGGCACCCCTCCACTTT. The encoded protein is CASSSSPGAPLHF. Combining the CDR3 with reference TRBV5-1 and TRBJ1-6 gives the whole variable domain KAGVTQTPRYLIKTRGQQVTLSCSPISGHRSVSWYQQTPGQGLQFLFEYFSETQRNKGNFPGRFSGRQFSNSRSEMNVSTLELGDSALYLCASSSSPGAPLHFGNGTRLTVT.

The V gene is TRBV7-2, the J gene TRBJ1-2; 7 nucleotides align to TRBD1. Germline-derived CDR1 and CDR2 are SGHTA and FQGNSA. V was clipped by 4 bases and J by 13 bases; unmatched bases: 18. CDR3 length: 15 residues. The CDR3 DNA reads as TGTGCCAGCAGCTCCACACAGGGGTCACGACGACCTTCCACCTTC. Its protein product is CASSSTQGSRRPSTF.

This clone was seen a few times. The gene calls are TRBV18 and TRBJ2-7; D unresolved. This CDR3 is 14 amino acids long. The V end was cut by 1 base, the J end by 5 bases, with 12 bases between. Germline CDR1 is KGHSH and CDR2 is LQKENI. The DNA for the CDR3 is TGTGCCAGCTCACCACGAGGATATTTTCACGAGCAGTACTTC. This encodes CASSPRGYFHEQYF.

Concerning this clone: This same CDR3 is encoded by further DNA sequences in the sample. The V gene is TRBV9, the J gene TRBJ2-7; 9 nucleotides align to TRBD1. V was pared by 3 bases and J by 1 base, with 5 bases of the junction left unmatched. The V gene's germline CDR1 is SGDLS and CDR2 YYNGEE. This CDR3 comprises 15 residues. The CDR3 sequence is CASSGRTGDSYEQYF. CDR3 in DNA: TGTGCCAGCAGCGGCCGGACAGGGGATTCCTACGAGCAGTACTTC.

This clone was seen a single time. The V call is TRBV10-3, the J call TRBJ2-3; D is perhaps TRBD1 (5 bases). The CDR3 loop spans 14 amino acids. V lost 3 bases and J lost 2, with 9 bases in between. The germline CDR1 and CDR2 sequences are ENHRY and SYGVKD. In DNA form, the CDR3 reads TGTGCCATCAGTGAACGACAGTACACAGATACGCAGTATTTT. Residues: CAISERQYTDTQYF.

This rearrangement joins TRBV5-6 to TRBJ2-5; 10 nucleotides agree with TRBD1. This CDR3 region has 15 residues. Germline trimming cut 0 bases from V and 5 bases from J; bases unmatched to any gene: 4. CDR1 and CDR2 from the germline V gene are SGHDT and YYEEEE. CDR3 nucleotide sequence: TGTGCCAGCAGCTTGGGACAGGGGGCCAGGGAGACCCAGTACTTC. Amino acids: CASSLGQGARETQYF.

This clone appeared a few times. The V gene is TRBV6-5, the J gene TRBJ1-1; 11 positions match TRBD1. The CDR3 consists of 15 residues. CDR1 and CDR2 from the germline V gene are MNHEY and SVGAGI. V gave up 2 bases and J gave up 6 bases; unmatched junction bases: 5. CDR3 sequence reads: CASSYGQGAGAEAFF. The CDR3 DNA reads as TGTGCCAGCAGTTACGGACAGGGGGCTGGGGCTGAAGCTTTCTTT.

The chain links TRBV5-1 to TRBJ2-3; D gene unclear. From germline, CDR1 is SGHRS and CDR2 YFSETQ. Trimming stripped 0 bases from V and 0 bases from J, with 5 bases between. CDR3 length equals 14 residues. Written as DNA, the CDR3 is TGCGCCAGCAGCTTGGACAGTAGCACAGATACGCAGTATTTT. As protein: CASSLDSSTDTQYF.

This clone has a handful of counts. The rearrangement links TRBV5-4 to TRBJ1-1, with D uncertain. The CDR3 covers 14 residues. The germline gives CDR1 SGHNT, CDR2 YYREEE (reference sequence). The ends were cut back, 4 bases at V and 0 bases at J, with 10 bases in the middle. The CDR3 protein is CASSTDMVNTEAFF. The DNA of the CDR3 is TGTGCCAGCAGCACCGACATGGTGAACACTGAAGCTTTCTTT.

The chain has TRBV19 and TRBJ1-2; no reliable D call. V was pared by 3 bases and J by 1 base, with 9 bases between. Germline V CDR1 and CDR2: LNHDA, SQIVND (reference sequence). This CDR3 spans 14 amino acids. The CDR3 bases are TGTGCCAGTAGTATTTCCCCGGGTAACTATGGCTACACCTTC. It yields the protein CASSISPGNYGYTF.

CDR3 bases: TGCGCCAGCAGCTTTACTAGCGGGAGTTCCTACGAGCAGTACTTC. This gives the protein CASSFTSGSSYEQYF. The rearrangement joins TRBV5-1 to TRBJ2-5, with 11 positions matching TRBD2. The assigned J gene may be wrong: the sequence end matches TRBJ2-7 better. This CDR3 has 15 residues. Germline CDR1 and CDR2: SGHRS and YFSETQ.

The chain joins TRBV10-1 to TRBJ2-3; TRBD1 aligns across 8 bases. V dropped 9 bases and J dropped 0; count of bases not matched to a gene: 5. This CDR3 is built from 14 residues. Germline lookup yields CDR1 WNHNN and CDR2 SYGVQD (reference sequence). CDR3 protein: CASTQGASTDTQYF. The DNA of the CDR3 is TGCGCCAGTACCCAGGGGGCGAGCACAGATACGCAGTATTTT.

The V gene is TRBV4-2, the J gene TRBJ1-2; 7 nucleotides match TRBD1. V shed 0 bases, J shed 4 bases, and the junction held 5 bases outside the gene matches. This CDR3 contains 15 residues. Germline loops: CDR1 LGHNA, CDR2 YNFKEQ. CDR3 coding DNA: TGTGCCAGCAGCCAAGATGACAGGGTGATCTATGGCTACACCTTC. Amino acids: CASSQDDRVIYGYTF.

The chain has TRBV19 and TRBJ1-5; TRBD1 matches at 9 bases. Germline CDR1 reads LNHDA; CDR2 reads SQIVND (reference sequence). CDR3 length: 15 amino acids. Unmatched junction bases numbered 6, after V lost 3 bases and J lost 6 bases. The CDR3 loop reads CASSIATGGSQPQHF. The CDR3 DNA reads TGTGCCAGTAGTATCGCGACAGGGGGTAGTCAGCCCCAGCATTTT.

The V and J genes are TRBV9 and TRBJ2-2; D is uncertain. V lost 4 bases, J lost 5 bases, and 9 bases lay in between. Germline CDR1 and CDR2: SGDLS and YYNGEE. The CDR3 covers 13 residues. CDR3 coding DNA: TGTGCCAGCAGCATAGGAGAGACCGGGGAGCTGTTTTTT. This sequence encodes CASSIGETGELFF.

The CDR3 DNA reads TGTGCCAGCAGCTCCTCAACTAGCGGACTGTCCTACGAGCAGTACTTC. Its translation: CASSSSTSGLSYEQYF. The chain recombines TRBV7-9 with TRBJ2-7, with 8 bases identical to TRBD2. Germline-derived CDR1 and CDR2 are SEHNR and FQNEAQ (reference sequence). This CDR3 has 16 amino acids. The V and J ends lost 4 bases and 1 base, in that order; junction bases with no gene match: 9.

V gene TRBV7-6 combines with J gene TRBJ1-2, with TRBD1 identical over 10 bases. The CDR3 extends over 15 amino acids. CDR1 is SGHVS, CDR2 FNYEAQ, per germline. V was pared by 1 base and J by 7 bases, with 6 bases of the junction left unmatched. This CDR3 is CASSLDVTGGTGYTF. CDR3 coding DNA: TGTGCCAGCAGCTTAGATGTGACAGGGGGCACTGGCTACACCTTC.

This chain uses TRBV5-1 with TRBJ2-2; possible D gene TRBD2, 7 bases. The CDR3 consists of 16 residues. Germline V gene lookup returns CDR1 SGHRS and CDR2 YFSETQ. Trimming removed 0 bases at V and 1 base at J, with 10 bases between. CDR3 bases: TGCGCCAGCAGCTTGGTCGGGGGGCAGAACACCGGGGAGCTGTTTTTT. This codes for CASSLVGGQNTGELFF.

The chain couples TRBV15 to TRBJ2-1; a weak D match, TRBD1 (5 bases). Trimming removed 0 bases from V and 0 bases from J, with 15 bases in between. CDR1 LNHNV and CDR2 YYDKDF come from the germline V gene (reference sequence). CDR3 length equals 18 residues. The CDR3 sequence is CATSRDFQGDSSYNEQFF. The CDR3 bases are TGTGCCACCAGCAGAGATTTTCAAGGGGATAGCTCCTACAATGAGCAGTTCTTC.

The J gene is TRBJ2-6, the V gene TRBV9; a weak D match, TRBD1 (5 bases). The CDR3 has 17 residues. CDR1 and CDR2 from the germline V gene are SGDLS and YYNGEE. V dropped 0 bases and J dropped 0 bases, with 10 bases sitting between them. CDR3 amino acids: CASSVDPTGSGANVLTF. The CDR3 DNA follows: TGTGCCAGCAGCGTAGACCCTACAGGCTCTGGGGCCAACGTCCTGACTTTC.

The chain carries TRBV4-3 and TRBJ1-1; a weak D match, TRBD1 (6 bases). The CDR3 totals 16 residues. Germline lookup yields CDR1 LGHNA and CDR2 YSLEER. Trimming took off 0 bases at V and 5 bases at J, with 16 bases between the two ends. CDR3 protein: CASSQELGKRGTEAFF. The CDR3 nucleotides read TGCGCCAGCAGCCAAGAGCTTGGAAAAAGGGGGACTGAAGCTTTCTTT.

The V call is TRBV7-9, the J call TRBJ2-3, with 16 bases aligning to TRBD2. Losses at the gene ends were 2 bases for V and 5 bases for J; bases not matched to a gene: 10. Germline V gene data show CDR1 as SEHNR and CDR2 as FQNEAQ (reference sequence). CDR3 length: 19 amino acids. In DNA form, the CDR3 reads TGTGCCAGCAGCTTAACCCCGGGACTAGCGGGGGGGCATAGAGATACGCAGTATTTT. It translates to CASSLTPGLAGGHRDTQYF. Full variable domain (remainder filled in from reference TRBV7-9 and TRBJ2-3): DTGVSQNPRHKITKRGQNVTFRCDPISEHNRLYWYRQTLGQGPEFLTYFQNEAQLEKSRLLSDRFSAERPKGSFSTLEIQRTEQGDSAMYLCASSLTPGLAGGHRDTQYFGPGTRLTVL.

This chain joins TRBV7-8 and TRBJ1-6; D uncertain. Germline V gives CDR1 SGHVS, CDR2 FQNEAQ. The germline V and J ends were trimmed by 1 base and 10 bases, with 11 bases remaining between them. The CDR3 contains 14 residues. CDR3 residues: CASSLEARGSPLHF. The CDR3 DNA reads TGTGCCAGCAGCTTAGAGGCTCGGGGATCACCCCTCCACTTT.

The chain employs TRBV28 and TRBJ2-4; D unresolved. CDR1 and CDR2 from the germline V gene are MDHEN and SYDVKM. The V and J ends lost 6 bases and 0 bases respectively, with 9 bases between them. The CDR3 is 14 amino acids. This CDR3 reads CASSVRLAKNIQYF. As DNA, the CDR3 is TGTGCCAGCAGCGTACGGTTAGCCAAAAACATTCAGTACTTC.

The chain combines TRBV11-3 with TRBJ2-3; D gene uncertain. The V gene lost 1 base and the J gene lost 2 bases, with 7 bases spanning the gap. This CDR3 has 14 residues. Germline lookup yields CDR1 SGHNT and CDR2 YENEEA. The CDR3: CASSLGRSTDTQYF. Here the CDR3 DNA reads TGTGCCAGCAGCTTAGGCAGGTCCACAGATACGCAGTATTTT.